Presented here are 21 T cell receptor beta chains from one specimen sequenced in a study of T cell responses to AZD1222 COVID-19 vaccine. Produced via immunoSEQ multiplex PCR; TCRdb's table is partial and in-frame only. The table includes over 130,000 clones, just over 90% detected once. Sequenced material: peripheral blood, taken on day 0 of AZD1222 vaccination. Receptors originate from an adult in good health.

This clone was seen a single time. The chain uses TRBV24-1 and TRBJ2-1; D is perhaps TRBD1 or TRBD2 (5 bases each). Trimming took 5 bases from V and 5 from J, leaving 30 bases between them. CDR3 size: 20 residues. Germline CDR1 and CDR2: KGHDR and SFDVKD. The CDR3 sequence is CATSVKRGGLLGPSNNEQFF. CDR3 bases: TGTGCCACCAGTGTTAAGAGGGGTGGACTTTTGGGACCCTCTAACAATGAGCAGTTCTTC.

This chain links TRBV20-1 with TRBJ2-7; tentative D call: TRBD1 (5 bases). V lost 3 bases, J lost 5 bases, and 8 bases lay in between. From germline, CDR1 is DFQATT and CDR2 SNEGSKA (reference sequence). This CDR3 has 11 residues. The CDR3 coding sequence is TGCAGTGCTAGGCCCAGGGACGAGCAGTACTTC. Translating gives CSARPRDEQYF.

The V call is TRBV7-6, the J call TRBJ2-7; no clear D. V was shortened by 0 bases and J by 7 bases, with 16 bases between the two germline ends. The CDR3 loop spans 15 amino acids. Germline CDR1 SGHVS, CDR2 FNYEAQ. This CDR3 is CASSLAVGRMGEQYF. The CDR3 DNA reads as TGTGCCAGCAGCTTAGCGGTAGGGCGAATGGGGGAGCAGTACTTC.

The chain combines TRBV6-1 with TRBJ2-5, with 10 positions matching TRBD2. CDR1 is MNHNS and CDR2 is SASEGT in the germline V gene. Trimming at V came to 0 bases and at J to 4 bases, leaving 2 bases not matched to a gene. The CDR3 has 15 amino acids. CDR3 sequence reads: CASSEAASGRETQYF. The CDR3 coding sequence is TGTGCCAGCAGTGAAGCGGCTAGCGGGAGAGAGACCCAGTACTTC.

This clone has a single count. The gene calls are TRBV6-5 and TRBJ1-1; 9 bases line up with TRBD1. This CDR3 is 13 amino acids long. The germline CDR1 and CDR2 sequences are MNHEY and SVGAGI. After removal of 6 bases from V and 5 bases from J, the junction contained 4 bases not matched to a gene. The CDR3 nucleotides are TGTGCCAGCAGGACAGGGGGAGATACTGAAGCTTTCTTT. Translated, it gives CASRTGGDTEAFF.

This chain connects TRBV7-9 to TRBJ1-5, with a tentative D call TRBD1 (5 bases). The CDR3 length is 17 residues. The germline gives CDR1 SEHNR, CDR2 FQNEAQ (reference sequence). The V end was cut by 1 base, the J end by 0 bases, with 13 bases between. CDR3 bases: TGTGCCAGCAGCTTAGGGGTAGGGGCGAGTAGCAATCAGCCCCAGCATTTT. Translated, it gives CASSLGVGASSNQPQHF.

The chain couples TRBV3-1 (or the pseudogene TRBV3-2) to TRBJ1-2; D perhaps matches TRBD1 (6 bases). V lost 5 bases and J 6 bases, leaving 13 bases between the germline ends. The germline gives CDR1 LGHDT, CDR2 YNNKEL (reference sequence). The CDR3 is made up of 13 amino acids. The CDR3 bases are TGTGCCAGCAGCTTAGAGAGGGGGAATGGCTACACCTTC. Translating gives CASSLERGNGYTF.

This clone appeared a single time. The CDR3 protein is CASSPQGAGFATEAFF. CDR3 coding DNA: TGTGCCAGCAGCCCGCAGGGGGCGGGGTTTGCCACTGAAGCTTTCTTT. This chain joins TRBV7-2 and TRBJ1-1; 8 positions agree with TRBD1. Germline V gene sequence: CDR1 SGHTA, CDR2 FQGNSA. Trimming at V came to 5 bases and at J to 4 bases, leaving 12 bases not matched to a gene. The CDR3 loop spans 16 amino acids.

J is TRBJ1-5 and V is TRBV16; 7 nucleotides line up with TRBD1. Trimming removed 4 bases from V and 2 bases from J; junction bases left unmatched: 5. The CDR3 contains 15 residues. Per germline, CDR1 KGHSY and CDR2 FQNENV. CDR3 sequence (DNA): TGTGCCAGCAGCCCCGACAGGGCGGGCAATCAGCCCCAGCATTTT. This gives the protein CASSPDRAGNQPQHF.

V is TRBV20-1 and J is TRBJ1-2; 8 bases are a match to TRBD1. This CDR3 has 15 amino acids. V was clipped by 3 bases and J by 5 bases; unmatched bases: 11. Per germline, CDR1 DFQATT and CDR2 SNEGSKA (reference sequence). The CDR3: CSASQPGQGLYGYTF. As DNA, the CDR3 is TGCAGTGCTAGTCAACCAGGACAGGGATTGTATGGCTACACCTTC.

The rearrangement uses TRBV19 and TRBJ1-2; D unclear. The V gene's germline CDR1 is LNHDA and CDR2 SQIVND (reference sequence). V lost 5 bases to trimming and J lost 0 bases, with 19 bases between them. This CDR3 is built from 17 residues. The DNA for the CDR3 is TGTGCCAGTAGTCCATTGTGGGGAGGGCGAGCTAACTATGGCTACACCTTC. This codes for CASSPLWGGRANYGYTF.

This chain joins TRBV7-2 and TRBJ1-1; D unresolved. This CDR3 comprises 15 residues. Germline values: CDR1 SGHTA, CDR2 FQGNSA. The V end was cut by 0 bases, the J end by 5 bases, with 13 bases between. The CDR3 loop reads CASSLAQWGWTEAFF. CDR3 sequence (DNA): TGTGCCAGCAGCTTAGCCCAATGGGGTTGGACTGAAGCTTTCTTT. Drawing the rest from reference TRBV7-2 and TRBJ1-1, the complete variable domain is GAGVSQSPSNKVTEKGKDVELRCDPISGHTALYWYRQSLGQGLEFLIYFQGNSAPDKSGLPSDRFSAERTGGSVSTLTIQRTQQEDSAVYLCASSLAQWGWTEAFFGQGTRLTVV.

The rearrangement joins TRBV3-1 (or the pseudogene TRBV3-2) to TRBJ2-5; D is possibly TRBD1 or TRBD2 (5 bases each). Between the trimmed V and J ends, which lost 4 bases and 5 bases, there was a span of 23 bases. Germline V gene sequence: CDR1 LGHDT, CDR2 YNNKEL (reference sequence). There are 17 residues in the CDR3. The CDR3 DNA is TGTGCCAGCAGCCCGGGTGCAGGGTTCCGGGGTGGGGAGACCCAGTACTTC. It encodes CASSPGAGFRGGETQYF.

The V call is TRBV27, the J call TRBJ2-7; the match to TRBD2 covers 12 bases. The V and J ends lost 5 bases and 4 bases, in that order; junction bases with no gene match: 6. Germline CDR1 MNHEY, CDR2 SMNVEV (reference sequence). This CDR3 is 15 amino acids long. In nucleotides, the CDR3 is TGTGCCAGCAGTCGACTAGCGGGAGACTCGTACGAGCAGTACTTC. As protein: CASSRLAGDSYEQYF.

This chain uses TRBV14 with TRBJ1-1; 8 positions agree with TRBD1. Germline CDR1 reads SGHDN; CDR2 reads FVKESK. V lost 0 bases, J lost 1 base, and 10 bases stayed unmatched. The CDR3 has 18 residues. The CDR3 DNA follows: TGTGCCAGCAGCCAAGATGGGAGGGCAGGGGGCCCGAACACTGAAGCTTTCTTT. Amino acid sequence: CASSQDGRAGGPNTEAFF. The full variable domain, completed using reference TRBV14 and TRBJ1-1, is EAGVTQFPSHSVIEKGQTVTLRCDPISGHDNLYWYRRVMGKEIKFLLHFVKESKQDESGMPNNRFLAERTGGTYSTLKVQPAELEDSGVYFCASSQDGRAGGPNTEAFFGQGTRLTVV.

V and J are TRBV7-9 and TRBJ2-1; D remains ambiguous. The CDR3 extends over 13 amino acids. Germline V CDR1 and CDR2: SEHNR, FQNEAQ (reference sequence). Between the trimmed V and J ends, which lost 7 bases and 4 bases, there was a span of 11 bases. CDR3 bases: TGTGCCAGCACCATTCAGGCGTACAATGAGCAGTTCTTC. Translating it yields CASTIQAYNEQFF.

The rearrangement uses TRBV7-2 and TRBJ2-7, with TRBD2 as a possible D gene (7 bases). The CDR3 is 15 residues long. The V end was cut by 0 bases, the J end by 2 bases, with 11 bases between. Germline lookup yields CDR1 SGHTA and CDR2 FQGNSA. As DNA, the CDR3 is TGTGCCAGCAGCTTAGCATGGGGGGGCGCCTACGAGCAGTACTTC. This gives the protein CASSLAWGGAYEQYF. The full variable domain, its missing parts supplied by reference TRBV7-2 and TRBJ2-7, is GAGVSQSPSNKVTEKGKDVELRCDPISGHTALYWYRQSLGQGLEFLIYFQGNSAPDKSGLPSDRFSAERTGGSVSTLTIQRTQQEDSAVYLCASSLAWGGAYEQYFGPGTRLTVT.

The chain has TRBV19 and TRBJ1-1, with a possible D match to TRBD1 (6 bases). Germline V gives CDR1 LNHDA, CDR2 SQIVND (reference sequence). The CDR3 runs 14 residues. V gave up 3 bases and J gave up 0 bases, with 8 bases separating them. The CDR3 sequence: CASSIQGMNTEAFF. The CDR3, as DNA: TGTGCCAGTAGTATTCAGGGGATGAACACTGAAGCTTTCTTT.

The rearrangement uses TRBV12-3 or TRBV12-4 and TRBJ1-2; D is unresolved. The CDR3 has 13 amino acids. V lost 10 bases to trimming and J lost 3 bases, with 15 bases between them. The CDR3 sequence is CATLRARDYGYTF. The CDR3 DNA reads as TGTGCCACCCTTCGGGCGCGGGACTATGGCTACACCTTC.

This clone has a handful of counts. The CDR3 DNA is TGTGCCAGCAGCATAGACAGGGGGGGTGAAGCTTTCTTT. Its protein is CASSIDRGGEAFF. V usage is TRBV6-2 or TRBV6-3 and J usage is TRBJ1-1, with 9 bases lining up with TRBD1. The CDR3 loop spans 13 amino acids. The germline CDR1 and CDR2 sequences are MNHEY and SVGEGT. After removal of 6 bases from V and 7 bases from J, the junction contained 6 bases not matched to a gene.

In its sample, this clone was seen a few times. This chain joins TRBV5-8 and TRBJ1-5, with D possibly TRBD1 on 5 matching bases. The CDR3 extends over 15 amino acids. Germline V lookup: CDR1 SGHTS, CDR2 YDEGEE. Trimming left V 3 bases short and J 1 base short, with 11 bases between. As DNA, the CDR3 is TGTGCCAGCAGCTCGGTCTGGACAAGCAATCAGCCCCAGCATTTT. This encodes CASSSVWTSNQPQHF. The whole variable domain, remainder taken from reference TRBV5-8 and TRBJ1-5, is EAGVTQSPTHLIKTRGQQATLRCSPISGHTSVYWYQQALGLGLQFLLWYDEGEERNRGNFPPRFSGRQFPNYSSELNVNALELEDSALYLCASSSVWTSNQPQHFGDGTRLSIL.